This T cell receptor (beta chain) was sequenced in a study of blood T cell repertoires in COVID-19. Germline assignment: CDR1 SGHAT and CDR2 FQNNGV. The CDR3 runs 15 residues. Trimming removed 1 base from V and 7 bases from J, with 13 bases in between. Sequenced by immunoSEQ multiplex PCR; TCRdb stores in-frame clones only, minus some. The data show about 500,000 clones, roughly nine tenths seen once. Sequenced: peripheral blood. The chain uses TRBV11-2 and TRBJ2-2; the D gene is possibly TRBD2 (5 bases). The origin of this receptor is a man younger than 30 with COVID-19, enrolled during active disease. Written as DNA, the CDR3 is TGTGCCAGCAGCTTAGTATTAACGGGAATCGGGGAGCTGTTTTTT. Translated, it gives CASSLVLTGIGELFF.